This paragraph covers one T cell receptor (beta chain) sequence. The source of the sample is a study of blood T cell repertoires in COVID-19. Whole-study context: Specimens from acute and convalescent COVID-19 originated in the United States, Italy and Spain. T cells, B-cell-depleted T cells, or PBMCs supplied cDNA or gDNA.

Under the authors' procedure: From reference gene primer amplification, estimates of nucleated cell counts were derived. Clones were sequenced by immunoSEQ multiplex PCR, and TCRdb holds only the in-frame ones, with some missing. The D gene and trimming were derived from the DNA, and the V and J assignments and clone size from that table. The data hold 650,000 to 800,000 clones, with 85% to 90% observed a single time. The CDR3 is 17 amino acids. CDR1 is SGDLS, CDR2 YYNGEE, per germline. The trim removed 4 bases at V and 5 bases at J, leaving 9 bases unmatched. The receptor was isolated from a young woman with acute or convalescent COVID-19. This chain connects TRBV9 to TRBJ2-3; 14 bases line up with TRBD2. Sequencing input: peripheral blood. CDR3 nucleotide sequence: TGTGCCAGCAGCCCCACCCGACTAGCGGGGGGGAGAGATACGCAGTATTTT. Its translation: CASSPTRLAGGRDTQYF.